This T cell receptor (beta chain) was captured by sequencing in a study of read filtering for tumor transcriptome and immune sequencing. Points from the study as a whole: Sorted CD138-negative bone marrow cells were not purified T cells. Even smaller IR-seq throughput identified most shared clonotypes.

The germline V gene encodes CDR1 DFQATT and CDR2 SNEGSKA (reference sequence). CDR3 length equals 16 residues. Trimming took 0 bases from V and 3 from J; bases not matched to a gene: 5. This library used approximately 0.4 ug RNA and molecular barcoded adaptors spanning alpha/delta and beta/gamma chains. TCRdb used MiXCR to reprocess the reads, holding one entry per CDR3 protein. The table lists about 57,000 distinct CDR3 sequences, 20% to 25% of them singletons, with about a sixth in the top ten. In this sample, this clonotype turned up many times. As yet, its antigen is unknown. The source of this sequence is a donor at least 40 years old with multiple myeloma. Material: a population of CD138-negative cells sorted from bone marrow. The V gene is TRBV20-1, the J gene TRBJ2-3, with 11 positions matching TRBD2. The CDR3 DNA reads as TGCAGTGCTAGAGACCTACTAGCGGGAGCAACAGATACGCAGTATTTT. Translating gives CSARDLLAGATDTQYF.